These T cell receptor beta chains were read from a single sample in a study of T cell responses to AZD1222 COVID-19 vaccine. The table came from immunoSEQ multiplex PCR; TCRdb's copy has only in-frame clones and leaves some out. The sample includes 130,000 to 150,000 clones, about 91% of them seen just once. The material was peripheral blood, obtained on day 0 of AZD1222 vaccination. These receptors were obtained from an adult in good health. CDR3s include the opening cysteine and the closing phenylalanine or tryptophan. A D gene is named only where the DNA matches it firmly. Only part of the rows carry a size: once, few, many, or a class if the clone is expanded.

NA	TRBV10-3	NA	TRBJ2-2	TGTGCCATCAGTGAACCAGCGACGGACACCGGGGAGCTGTTTTTT	CAISEPATDTGELFF
NA	TRBV2	TRBD2	TRBJ2-5	TGTGCCAGCAGTGAAGCGGAGCTTGGACTAGCGGGGGATGGCGAGACCCAGTACTTC	CASSEAELGLAGDGETQYF
NA	TRBV18	NA	TRBJ2-5	TGTGCCAGCTCAATCAAGCGAGAGACCCAGTACTTC	CASSIKRETQYF
NA	TRBV6-5	NA	TRBJ1-5	TGTGCCAGCAGGGGACCGAACAATCAGCCCCAGCATTTT	CASRGPNNQPQHF
NA	TRBV7-2	TRBD2	TRBJ2-1	TGTGCCAGCAGCCCCGGGACTAGCGGAGGACGGGCAATTGAGCAGTTCTTC	CASSPGTSGGRAIEQFF
many	TRBV11-3	NA	TRBJ2-2	TGTGCCAGCAGCTTAGCGGGCACCGGGGAGCTGTTTTTT	CASSLAGTGELFF
few	TRBV21-1	NA	TRBJ1-5	TGTGCCAGCAGCAACCTATACCACAGCAATCAGCCCCAGCATTTT	CASSNLYHSNQPQHF
once	TRBV27	NA	TRBJ2-1	TGTGCCAGCAGTCCGAACTCCTACAATGAGCAGTTCTTC	CASSPNSYNEQFF
NA	TRBV30	NA	TRBJ1-4	TGTGCCTGGAGTGTCCCCCGGGGGGGAGAAAAACTGTTTTTT	CAWSVPRGGEKLFF
NA	TRBV3-1/TRBV3-2	NA	TRBJ2-1	TGTGCCAGCAGCCTCTGGCGGGGAGAGAATGAGCAGTTCTTC	CASSLWRGENEQFF
NA	TRBV27	NA	TRBJ2-1	TGTGCCAGCAGTTTATTATGGGGCAATGAGCAGTTCTTC	CASSLLWGNEQFF
NA	TRBV11-2	NA	TRBJ2-1	TGTGCCAGCAGCTTAGATAGGGGTTGGGGGGAAAAGCAGTTCTTC	CASSLDRGWGEKQFF
NA	TRBV10-2	TRBD2	TRBJ2-3	TGCGCCAGCAGTGCTGCGGGAGGGCCTGATACGCAGTATTTT	CASSAAGGPDTQYF
NA	TRBV4-2	NA	TRBJ1-2	TGTGCCAGCAGCCAAGACAGGGACAATTATGGCTACACCTTC	CASSQDRDNYGYTF
NA	TRBV7-9	NA	TRBJ2-1	TGTGCCAGCAGCCCTCAAGGAGGGGAGCAGTTCTTC	CASSPQGGEQFF
NA	TRBV6-2/TRBV6-3	NA	TRBJ2-1	TGTGCCAGCAGTCCCCGGGGAGCGGGTAACAATGAGCAGTTCTTC	CASSPRGAGNNEQFF
once	TRBV10-1	TRBD2	TRBJ2-1	TGCGCCAGCAGTGACCCTCCGGAGGACATCCTAGCGGGCGTCTCCTACAATGAGCAGTTCTTC	CASSDPPEDILAGVSYNEQFF
NA	TRBV5-6	NA	TRBJ1-6	TGTGCCAGCAGCTTAAGAGTCGGCAGAGACAATTCACCCCTCCACTTT	CASSLRVGRDNSPLHF
once	TRBV19	NA	TRBJ2-3	TGTGCCAGTAGTAATTTCCAGGGCAAGTCGGATACGCAGTATTTT	CASSNFQGKSDTQYF
NA	TRBV27	NA	TRBJ2-1	TGTGCCAGCAGTCCCCCCCCACGGGCCGGAGCCTACAATGAGCAGTTCTTC	CASSPPPRAGAYNEQFF
NA	TRBV27	TRBD2	TRBJ2-1	TGTGCCAGCAGTTTATTTAGCGGGACTAAGAATGAGCAGTTCTTC	CASSLFSGTKNEQFF
NA	TRBV19	TRBD1	TRBJ1-4	TGTGCCAGTAGTGCCACGACAGGGGGTGATGAAAAACTGTTTTTT	CASSATTGGDEKLFF
few	TRBV4-2	TRBD2	TRBJ2-1	TGTGCCAGCAGCCCCGGGGGGGGCGCCACGGACAATGAGCAGTTCTTC	CASSPGGGATDNEQFF
NA	TRBV9	NA	TRBJ2-1	TGTGCCAGCAGCGTAGGGGGGAACTCCTACAATGAGCAGTTCTTC	CASSVGGNSYNEQFF
NA	TRBV7-2	NA	TRBJ1-1	TGTGCCAGCAGCTTAGCCCCGGGTTTGAACACTGAAGCTTTCTTT	CASSLAPGLNTEAFF
NA	TRBV15	NA	TRBJ2-3	TGTGCCACCAGCGATGGGTTAGATACGCAGTATTTT	CATSDGLDTQYF
NA	TRBV7-2	NA	TRBJ2-5	TGTGCCAGCACTTTATCCAGGGACCTGCCCCCGTACCAAGAGACCCAGTACTTC	CASTLSRDLPPYQETQYF
NA	TRBV30	NA	TRBJ1-1	TGTGCCTGGACAGGGTTCGGGGACACTGAAGCTTTCTTT	CAWTGFGDTEAFF
once	TRBV29-1	NA	TRBJ1-2	TGCAGCGTTGAAGATCTATTTGGAAGGACCTGGAGGCGAGGCTATGGCTACACCTTC	CSVEDLFGRTWRRGYGYTF
NA	TRBV29-1	NA	TRBJ1-1	TGCAGCGTTGAATCCAGCCCGTCGGAAGCTTTCTTT	CSVESSPSEAFF
NA	TRBV30	NA	TRBJ1-3	TGTGCCTGGACAAGCTCTCCTGGAAACACCATATATTTT	CAWTSSPGNTIYF
NA	TRBV20-1	NA	TRBJ2-7	TGCAGTGCTAGAGAATCCTACGAGCAGTACTTC	CSARESYEQYF